This T cell receptor (beta chain) was sequenced for a study of blood T cell repertoires in COVID-19. About the research overall: The study drew acute and convalescent COVID-19 samples from the United States, Italy and Spain. Nucleic acid was either cDNA or gDNA, and it came from T cells, B-cell-depleted T cells, or PBMCs.

Trimming removed 2 bases from V and 6 bases from J, with 14 bases in between. CDR3 length: 15 residues. CDR1 MNHNY and CDR2 SVGAGI come from the germline V gene (reference sequence). Some clones are missing from TCRdb's copy, which holds only in-frame ones; the method was immunoSEQ multiplex PCR. In the table there are roughly 45,000 clones, about 83% of which are singletons. This chain links TRBV6-6 with TRBJ1-5; the D gene is possibly TRBD1 (6 bases). The sequence was collected from a woman aged 55-70 years with acute or convalescent COVID-19. The sample consisted of peripheral blood. The CDR3 loop is CASSYGTRVGQPQHF. The CDR3 DNA sequence: TGTGCCAGCAGTTACGGGACACGGGTCGGTCAGCCCCAGCATTTT.